The 8 T cell receptor beta chains in this list originate from one sample, sequenced in a study of neoadjuvant nivolumab and ipilimumab in lung cancer (dated by TCRdb to the early 2020s). Per the publication, the time point label means: at surgical resection after neoadjuvant nivolumab +/- ipilimumab. The receptor library was made with the immunoSEQ multiplex PCR assay. TCRdb took over this immuneACCESS table, retaining in-frame rearrangements with V and J assigned. Such tables are incomplete; in checked studies, under half of the missing clones stem from an unresolved V gene, and the remainder is unexplained. The sample data list about 4,300 clones, and roughly 79% of these were observed just once. Approximately 5.2% of the sample is in the top ten clones. Sample: normal lung tissue adjacent to the tumor, taken after neoadjuvant nivolumab, alone or with ipilimumab, at or shortly before surgery. These TCRs come from an adult with non-small cell lung cancer. Some clones in this sample may be carry-over from other donors' samples.

This chain links TRBV25-1 with TRBJ1-2; weak D call: TRBD1 (6 bases). This CDR3 is 13 amino acids long. V gave up 6 bases and J gave up 8 bases, with 16 bases separating them. Germline V gene lookup returns CDR1 MGHDK and CDR2 SYGVNS. The CDR3 sequence: CASSDTGNEGYTF. The CDR3 DNA sequence: TGTGCCAGCAGCGATACAGGGAATGAGGGCTACACCTTC.

This chain connects TRBV25-1 to TRBJ2-5, with a possible D match to TRBD2 (6 bases). CDR3 length equals 14 residues. The germline CDR1 and CDR2 sequences are MGHDK and SYGVNS. The germline V and J ends were trimmed by 2 bases and 2 bases, with 9 bases remaining between them. The CDR3 sequence: CASSETGGQETQYF. CDR3 bases: TGTGCCAGCAGTGAAACCGGGGGTCAAGAGACCCAGTACTTC.

J is TRBJ1-2 and V is TRBV6-5; the D gene is possibly TRBD1 (5 bases). V was trimmed by 2 bases and J by 1 base, leaving 5 bases between them. The CDR3 is 13 residues long. Looked up from germline, CDR1 is MNHEY and CDR2 is SVGAGI. CDR3 nucleotide sequence: TGTGCCAGCAGTTACGACAGTAACTATGGCTACACCTTC. Its protein is CASSYDSNYGYTF.

The chain has TRBV11-3 and TRBJ1-1; TRBD1 aligns across 11 bases. The CDR3 is 15 residues long. With 1 base clipped from V and 3 bases from J, the junction kept 1 base outside the gene matches. Germline CDR1 and CDR2: SGHNT and YENEEA. CDR3 nucleotide sequence: TGTGCCAGCAGCTTAGTGGGACAGGGGGACACTGAAGCTTTCTTT. Translated, it gives CASSLVGQGDTEAFF. Combining the CDR3 with reference TRBV11-3 and TRBJ1-1 gives the whole variable domain EAGVVQSPRYKIIEKKQPVAFWCNPISGHNTLYWYLQNLGQGPELLIRYENEEAVDDSQLPKDRFSAERLKGVDSTLKIQPAELGDSAVYLCASSLVGQGDTEAFFGQGTRLTVV.

This clone appeared once. The chain joins TRBV2 to TRBJ2-7; 7 bases agree with TRBD1. Trimming cost V 8 bases and J 2 bases; bases outside gene matches: 3. The CDR3 is 12 amino acids. Per germline, CDR1 SNHLY and CDR2 FYNNEI. CDR3 protein: CASGDSTYEQYF. The CDR3 DNA sequence: TGTGCCAGCGGGGACAGCACCTACGAGCAGTACTTC.

V gene TRBV11-3 combines with J gene TRBJ2-7, with no clear D. CDR3 size: 15 residues. V was cut by 4 bases and J by 3 bases, with 16 bases left in between. The germline V gene has CDR1 SGHNT and CDR2 YENEEA. CDR3 region: CASSSFDSYLYEQYF. The DNA for the CDR3 is TGTGCCAGCAGCTCTTTTGACTCGTATCTCTACGAGCAGTACTTC.

The rearrangement uses TRBV13 and TRBJ1-6; D perhaps matches TRBD1 (6 bases). Germline V lookup: CDR1 PRHDT, CDR2 FYEKMQ (reference sequence). This CDR3 spans 14 amino acids. The V and J ends lost 5 bases and 3 bases respectively, with 8 bases between them. The chain's CDR3 is CASSPGHYNSPLHF. CDR3 nucleotides: TGTGCCAGCAGCCCGGGACACTATAATTCACCCCTCCACTTT.

V is TRBV7-6 and J is TRBJ2-4; TRBD2 matches at 9 bases. The V and J ends lost 1 base and 9 bases, in that order; junction bases with no gene match: 7. CDR1 SGHVS and CDR2 FNYEAQ come from the germline V gene. This CDR3 is 15 amino acids long. The CDR3 is CASSLEVAGAGIQYF. The CDR3 region has the DNA TGTGCCAGCAGCTTAGAGGTAGCGGGGGCCGGCATTCAGTACTTC.